The entry below gives a single TCR beta chain sequence along with its context. As yet, its antigen is unknown. Blood got drawn at baseline, again on cycle 4 day 1, and then on cycle 7 day 1. This specimen comes from a study of OX40 agonist ivuxolimab in advanced cancers. Turning to the study itself: Patient treatment consisted of intravenous ivuxolimab administration every 2 weeks at 0.01 to 10 mg/kg. Earlier treatment with anti-PD-1, anti-PD-L1 or anti-CTLA-4 was permitted, and 35% to 40% had received some.

Only in-frame clones appear in the TCRdb table, and some are missing; sequencing was by immunoSEQ multiplex PCR. The sample lists approximately 20,000 clones, about 82% seen once, with about 22% in the top ten. Study-level findings and limits: Some of the lowest clonal expansion was seen in partial responders at 0.1-3.0 mg/kg.

This TCR came from an adult with an advanced solid tumor such as melanoma, head and neck, liver or kidney cancer. Specimen: CD4+ or CD8+ T cells sorted from blood, collected in a trial of the OX40 agonist ivuxolimab.

CDR3 protein: CASSQDLRGDYGYTF. CDR3 coding DNA: TGCGCCAGCAGCCAAGATCTTAGGGGAGACTATGGCTACACCTTC. This sequence joins TRBV4-3 and TRBJ1-2, with D perhaps matching TRBD1 (5 bases). The V and J ends lost 0 bases and 3 bases respectively, with 11 bases between them. The CDR3 spans 15 residues. Germline assignment: CDR1 LGHNA and CDR2 YSLEER.